This passage covers 25 T cell receptor beta chains from one sample sequenced in a study of blood T cell repertoires in COVID-19. The table came from immunoSEQ multiplex PCR; TCRdb's copy has only in-frame clones and leaves some out. Of 410,000 or so clones detected, approximately 89% appear once; the ten largest clones hold roughly 1.4%. Sequencing used peripheral blood. These receptor sequences come from a woman in her thirties or forties with COVID-19, enrolled during active disease.

This chain uses TRBV28 with TRBJ1-2; D perhaps matches TRBD1 (6 bases). The CDR3 has 17 residues. From germline, CDR1 is MDHEN and CDR2 SYDVKM. Deletions cut 2 bases from V and 2 bases from J, with 18 bases between. The CDR3 nucleotides are TGTGCCAGCAGTTTAGGGGGGGACACAGGACAGAACTATGGCTACACCTTC. Protein: CASSLGGDTGQNYGYTF.

The gene calls are TRBV28 and TRBJ2-5, with 7 bases matching TRBD1. Trimming cost V 5 bases and J 1 base; bases outside gene matches: 7. The CDR3 is 15 residues long. Germline V CDR1 and CDR2: MDHEN, SYDVKM. The CDR3 sequence is CASSKRQGSQETQYF. CDR3 bases: TGTGCCAGCAGTAAGCGACAGGGATCCCAAGAGACCCAGTACTTC.

V usage is TRBV7-8 and J usage is TRBJ1-1; perhaps TRBD1 as D (5 bases). Looked up from germline, CDR1 is SGHVS and CDR2 is FQNEAQ. V was pared by 1 base and J by 1 base, with 7 bases between. The CDR3 runs 14 residues. CDR3 sequence reads: CASSLVQGNTEAFF. CDR3 coding DNA: TGTGCCAGCAGCTTAGTGCAGGGGAACACTGAAGCTTTCTTT.

Remarks on this clone: The germline gene is not matched at one end of the junction; a read error may be the cause. The rearrangement joins TRBV7-7 to TRBJ2-2, with TRBD1 identical over 8 bases. Germline CDR1 and CDR2: SSHAT and FNYEAQ (reference sequence). The CDR3 sequence is 17 residues long. CDR3 coding DNA: TGTGCTAGCAGCCCGTCCCGGGACAGGTCGGGCACCGGGGAGCTGTTTTTT. The encoded protein is CASSPSRDRSGTGELFF. Together with reference TRBV7-7 and TRBJ2-2, the CDR3 gives the full variable domain: GAGVSQSPRYKVTKRGQDVTLRCDPISSHATLYWYQQALGQGPEFLTYFNYEAQPDKSGLPSDRFSAERPEGSISTLTIQRTEQRDSAMYRCASSPSRDRSGTGELFFGEGSRLTVL.

The gene calls are TRBV27 and TRBJ1-6; 8 nucleotides align to TRBD1. This CDR3 has 14 residues. Germline assignment: CDR1 MNHEY and CDR2 SMNVEV (reference sequence). The V gene end was trimmed by 2 bases and the J gene end by 13 bases; junction bases not matched to a gene: 7. The CDR3 sequence: CASSLTGGSLPLHF. The CDR3 coding sequence is TGTGCCAGCAGTTTAACAGGGGGAAGTCTCCCCCTCCACTTT.

The chain carries TRBV28 and TRBJ1-5, with no clear D. V lost 6 bases, J lost 6 bases, and 15 bases lay in between. Germline CDR1 is MDHEN and CDR2 is SYDVKM. There are 14 residues in the CDR3. For the CDR3, the DNA is TGTGCCAGCAGACAGCCCCCGTCGAGTCAGCCCCAGCATTTT. It codes for CASRQPPSSQPQHF. Complete variable domain (other parts from reference TRBV28 and TRBJ1-5): DVKVTQSSRYLVKRTGEKVFLECVQDMDHENMFWYRQDPGLGLRLIYFSYDVKMKEKGDIPEGYSVSREKKERFSLILESASTNQTSMYLCASRQPPSSQPQHFGDGTRLSIL.

The chain is built from TRBV13 and TRBJ2-2, with 7 bases that match TRBD2. Trimming at V came to 2 bases and at J to 0 bases, leaving 6 bases not matched to a gene. This CDR3 contains 17 residues. The germline CDR1 and CDR2 sequences are PRHDT and FYEKMQ (reference sequence). Written as DNA, the CDR3 is TGTGCCAGCAGCTTACTAGCGGTAAGACCGAACACCGGGGAGCTGTTTTTT. Translated: CASSLLAVRPNTGELFF.

This clone appeared once. The chain has TRBV30 and TRBJ1-5; possible D gene TRBD1, 6 bases. The V end was cut by 1 base, the J end by 0 bases, with 7 bases between. The CDR3 runs to 14 residues. CDR1 and CDR2 (germline): GTSNPN, SVGIG (reference sequence). The CDR3 here is CAWSADSSNQPQHF. The CDR3 DNA follows: TGTGCCTGGAGTGCGGACAGTAGCAATCAGCCCCAGCATTTT.

The rearrangement links TRBV25-1 to TRBJ2-7; 12 nucleotides align to TRBD2. CDR3 length: 16 amino acids. Looked up from germline, CDR1 is MGHDK and CDR2 is SYGVNS. J lost 4 bases, V lost 3 bases, and 7 bases had no gene match. The CDR3 nucleotides read TGTGCCAGCAGTGATCCTCTGGGACTAGCGGGTTACGAGCAGTACTTC. Amino acids: CASSDPLGLAGYEQYF.

Only one count was recorded for this clone. The chain is built from TRBV9 and TRBJ1-1, with TRBD1 as a possible D gene (6 bases). Trimming left V 2 bases short and J 6 bases short, with 11 bases between. Per the germline V gene, CDR1 is SGDLS and CDR2 is YYNGEE. The CDR3 is 13 residues long. The CDR3 spells CASSVQGTAEAFF. The CDR3 coding sequence is TGTGCCAGCAGCGTTCAGGGGACCGCTGAAGCTTTCTTT.

V and J are TRBV19 and TRBJ2-7, with a possible D match to TRBD2 (6 bases). The CDR3 consists of 15 residues. The V gene lost 3 bases and the J gene lost 1 base, with 13 bases spanning the gap. Germline assignment: CDR1 LNHDA and CDR2 SQIVND (reference sequence). The CDR3 region is CASSITGSPSYEQYF. CDR3 bases: TGTGCCAGTAGTATTACCGGGAGTCCGTCCTACGAGCAGTACTTC.

This chain uses TRBV7-2 with TRBJ2-3; TRBD2 aligns across 12 bases. CDR3 length: 17 residues. In germline, CDR1 is SGHTA, CDR2 FQGNSA. The V and J ends lost 3 bases and 1 base, in that order; junction bases with no gene match: 5. The CDR3 loop is CASSLRTSGVGTDTQYF. In DNA form, the CDR3 reads TGTGCCAGCAGCTTGCGGACTAGCGGGGTTGGCACAGATACGCAGTATTTT. Looking up the rest from reference TRBV7-2 and TRBJ2-3 gives the full variable domain: GAGVSQSPSNKVTEKGKDVELRCDPISGHTALYWYRQSLGQGLEFLIYFQGNSAPDKSGLPSDRFSAERTGGSVSTLTIQRTQQEDSAVYLCASSLRTSGVGTDTQYFGPGTRLTVL.

The V gene is TRBV7-2, the J gene TRBJ1-2; a possible D gene is TRBD1 (6 bases). This CDR3 has 14 amino acids. V dropped 0 bases and J dropped 1 base, with 6 bases sitting between them. Germline V gene sequence: CDR1 SGHTA, CDR2 FQGNSA. This CDR3 is CASSLAGGNYGYTF. As DNA, the CDR3 is TGTGCCAGCAGCTTAGCAGGGGGTAACTATGGCTACACCTTC.

The CDR3 reads CASSVEPIFSSYNSPLHF. The CDR3 DNA sequence: TGTGCCAGCAGCGTAGAACCCATTTTCAGCTCCTATAATTCACCCCTCCACTTT. The chain recombines TRBV9 with TRBJ1-6; D is uncertain. The germline gives CDR1 SGDLS, CDR2 YYNGEE. CDR3 size: 18 residues. V lost 0 bases, J lost 0 bases, and 13 bases lay in between.

The CDR3 DNA reads TGTGCCAGCAGACAGGGTGGTGGGGCCAACGTCCTGACTTTC. It specifies CASRQGGGANVLTF. The rearrangement joins TRBV6-5 to TRBJ2-6; a weak D match, TRBD1 (6 bases). The CDR3 covers 14 residues. The ends were cut back, 6 bases at V and 3 bases at J, with 9 bases in the middle. The germline gives CDR1 MNHEY, CDR2 SVGAGI.

The V gene is TRBV14, the J gene TRBJ1-2, with 10 positions matching TRBD1. V shed 5 bases and J 6 bases; nucleotides not matched to a gene: 15. The CDR3 is 17 residues long. Germline V gives CDR1 SGHDN, CDR2 FVKESK. The DNA of the CDR3 is TGTGCCAGCAGCAAATATTTCTCCGACAGGGGGCAGCATGGCTACACCTTC. Protein sequence: CASSKYFSDRGQHGYTF.

The chain couples TRBV28 to TRBJ2-1, with D maybe TRBD2 (6 bases). The CDR3 spans 15 residues. Trimming pared 2 bases from V and 1 base from J, leaving 9 bases between. Germline assignment: CDR1 MDHEN and CDR2 SYDVKM. In DNA, the CDR3 is TGTGCCAGCAGTTTAAGGGCGGGATCCTACAATGAGCAGTTCTTC. Translated: CASSLRAGSYNEQFF.

The J gene is TRBJ1-2, the V gene TRBV12-3 or TRBV12-4, with D possibly TRBD1 on 6 matching bases. This CDR3 is built from 10 residues. Trimming left V 10 bases short and J 8 bases short, with 11 bases between. The CDR3 DNA reads TGTGCCACCCACAGGGTCGGCTACACCTTC. It codes for CATHRVGYTF.

This chain uses TRBV7-2 with TRBJ1-1, with 7 bases lining up with TRBD1. Germline lookup yields CDR1 SGHTA and CDR2 FQGNSA. V shed 5 bases, J shed 2 bases, and the junction held 8 bases outside the gene matches. The CDR3 totals 15 residues. CDR3 bases: TGTGCCAGCAGCGTTACAGGGGCAAAAAACACTGAAGCTTTCTTT. This translates into CASSVTGAKNTEAFF.

The chain carries TRBV9 and TRBJ1-6; 9 bases fit TRBD1. The V gene end was trimmed by 1 base and the J gene end by 7 bases; junction bases not matched to a gene: 9. This CDR3 contains 17 residues. CDR1 is SGDLS, CDR2 YYNGEE, per germline. CDR3 bases: TGTGCCAGCAGCGTAAATCCGGGGGGACAGGGAAATTCACCCCTCCACTTT. Translating gives CASSVNPGGQGNSPLHF.

This rearrangement joins TRBV4-3 to TRBJ2-5; D unclear. This CDR3 is 13 amino acids long. Germline V gene data show CDR1 as LGHNA and CDR2 as YSLEER. V was cut by 1 base and J by 10 bases, with 13 bases left in between. The CDR3 nucleotides read TGCGCCAGCAGCCAAGCGGGTCACGGAATCCAGTACTTC. Amino acid sequence: CASSQAGHGIQYF.

The rearrangement joins TRBV5-6 to TRBJ1-1, with 9 bases matching TRBD1. Germline values: CDR1 SGHDT, CDR2 YYEEEE. This CDR3 spans 16 amino acids. The V segment lost 3 bases and the J segment 1 base; nucleotides outside the gene matches: 7. The CDR3 loop reads CASSWPPGQGNTEAFF. The CDR3 DNA follows: TGTGCCAGCAGCTGGCCGCCGGGACAGGGGAACACTGAAGCTTTCTTT.

The chain couples TRBV24-1 to TRBJ2-3, with 11 bases identical to TRBD2. The CDR3 is made up of 16 amino acids. V shed 4 bases and J 4 bases; nucleotides not matched to a gene: 6. The germline CDR1 and CDR2 sequences are KGHDR and SFDVKD. CDR3 nucleotides: TGTGCCACCAGTGACGCGACTAGCGGGATAGCAGATACGCAGTATTTT. Encoded protein: CATSDATSGIADTQYF.

In DNA, the CDR3 is TGTGCCAGCAGCCGATCGACGGGGGGAGATGATCGGAAGAACACTGAAGCTTTCTTT. It yields the protein CASSRSTGGDDRKNTEAFF. V gene TRBV6-6 combines with J gene TRBJ1-1; TRBD1 might be the D (5 bases). Per germline, CDR1 MNHNY and CDR2 SVGAGI (reference sequence). Trimming shortened V by 6 bases and J by 1 base, and 27 bases separated the two germline ends. The CDR3 is 19 residues long.

The V call is TRBV7-9, the J call TRBJ2-2; tentatively, D is TRBD2 (5 bases). V gave up 3 bases and J gave up 7 bases, with 12 bases separating them. Looked up from germline, CDR1 is SEHNR and CDR2 is FQNEAQ (reference sequence). This CDR3 contains 14 residues. This chain's CDR3 is CASSLMGRGGELFF. The DNA of the CDR3 is TGTGCCAGCAGCTTGATGGGGAGAGGCGGGGAGCTGTTTTTT.